This entry is about one T cell receptor (beta chain). These data belong to a study of shared clonotypes between healthy human individuals. Assay: immunoSEQ multiplex PCR; the TCRdb copy retains only in-frame clones and omits some. The table includes 2,500,000 or so clones, about 92% detected once. Germline trimming cut 4 bases from V and 9 bases from J; bases unmatched to any gene: 6. Germline V gives CDR1 ENHRY, CDR2 SYGVKD. The CDR3 loop spans 15 amino acids. The origin of this receptor is a man younger than 30 in good health. The chain carries TRBV10-3 and TRBJ2-2, with 12 bases identical to TRBD2. Sequencing was carried out using naive CD4+ T cells sorted from blood. Subset described: CD45RA+ positively selected. This chain's CDR3 is CAISGTTSGSRELFF. CDR3 sequence (DNA): TGTGCCATCAGTGGGACGACTAGCGGGAGCCGGGAGCTGTTTTTT.